These 27 T cell receptor beta chains were sequenced from one sample in a study of T cells in women clearing cervical HPV infection. Here immunoSEQ multiplex PCR was the method, and the copy in TCRdb shows in-frame clones only, minus some. With about 31,000 clones in the sample, the ten largest clones hold around 8%. The specimen sequenced was blood buffy coat. Every receptor here comes from a woman aged 18 to 75 with a cervical HPV16 infection that either progressed to CIN3+ or cleared (not recorded which).

A note on this clone: The read terminates 3 residues ahead of where the CDR3 ends, so the germline J gene completes it. The J gene is TRBJ2-3, the V gene TRBV20-1, with 9 bases fitting TRBD2. J lost 3 bases, V lost 3 bases, and 7 bases had no gene match. Germline values: CDR1 DFQATT, CDR2 SNEGSKA (reference sequence). The CDR3 sequence is 15 residues long. The CDR3 DNA, read in part, is TGCAGTGCTAGTGATAGCGGGAGACTAACAGATACG. Translating gives CSASDSGRLTDT. In full, the CDR3 reads CSASDSGRLTDTQYF.

About this clone itself: Coverage ceases 3 residues before the CDR3 finishes, and the germline J gene fills in the end. V and J are TRBV7-2 and TRBJ1-3; 7 bases agree with TRBD1. The V gene's germline CDR1 is SGHTA and CDR2 FQGNSA. The CDR3 has 14 amino acids. Germline trimming cut 5 bases from V and 4 bases from J; bases unmatched to any gene: 5. The CDR3 reads CASSPDRVGNTIYF. CDR3 DNA, as far as it was read: TGTGCCAGCAGCCCTGACAGGGTCGGAAACACC.

Regarding this clone: The read falls 3 residues short of the CDR3 end, and the missing part is taken from the germline J gene. The rearrangement joins TRBV2 to TRBJ2-5; TRBD1 aligns across 7 bases. The CDR3 consists of 13 residues. The germline gives CDR1 SNHLY, CDR2 FYNNEI. V shed 6 bases, J shed 3 bases, and the junction held 4 bases outside the gene matches. The sequenced part of the CDR3 DNA is TGTGCCAGCAGCAGGGGACAGAAAGAGACC. Its protein is CASSRGQKET. The CDR3 in its entirety is CASSRGQKETQYF.

As regards this clone: From the germline J gene comes the end of the CDR3, since the read stops 3 residues before it. The rearrangement links TRBV20-1 to TRBJ1-5; D gene unclear. The V gene's germline CDR1 is DFQATT and CDR2 SNEGSKA (reference sequence). Trimming pared 3 bases from V and 0 bases from J, leaving 3 bases between. This CDR3 region has 12 residues. The part of the CDR3 DNA that was read is TGCAGTGCTAGCTTTAGCAATCAGCCC. As protein: CSASFSNQP. The complete CDR3 sequence is CSASFSNQPQHF.

Regarding this clone: The CDR3 goes on 3 residues after the read ends, and that part is filled in from the germline J gene. The V gene is TRBV18, the J gene TRBJ1-4, with TRBD1 matching 7 bases. Germline V lookup: CDR1 KGHSH, CDR2 LQKENI. This CDR3 comprises 15 residues. Unmatched junction bases numbered 9, after V lost 3 bases and J lost 8 bases. CDR3 amino acids: CASSPRTGGKEKLFF. Partial CDR3 DNA: TGTGCCAGCTCACCCAGGACAGGAGGCAAGGAAAAA. Variable domain in full (rest from reference TRBV18 and TRBJ1-4): NAGVMQNPRHLVRRRGQEARLRCSPMKGHSHVYWYRQLPEEGLKFMVYLQKENIIDESGMPKERFSAEFPKEGPSILRIQQVVRGDSAAYFCASSPRTGGKEKLFFGSGTQLSVL.

Of note for this clone: The read terminates 3 residues before the CDR3 end, so the remaining end is supplied by the germline J gene. The chain couples TRBV19 to TRBJ2-1; the match to TRBD1 covers 7 bases. V lost 5 bases, J lost 2 bases, and 9 bases stayed unmatched. CDR1 is LNHDA, CDR2 SQIVND, per germline (reference sequence). The CDR3 sequence is 16 residues long. The CDR3 loop reads CASSLDTGTAYNEQFF. CDR3 DNA, as far as it was read: TGTGCCAGTAGTTTGGACACCGGGACAGCCTACAATGAG.

Comment on this clone: Compared with germline, one end of the junction differs, possibly owing to a read error. The CDR3 reads CARSSGGFGYGYTF. The sequenced CDR3 bases are TGTGCCAGGAGTAGTGGGGGCTTCGGCTATGGC. This chain connects TRBV19 to TRBJ1-2; possibly TRBD1 for D (6 bases). The CDR3 extends 3 residues past the end of the read, so its final part is completed from the germline J gene. The length of the CDR3 is 14 residues. The germline gives CDR1 LNHDA, CDR2 SQIVND (reference sequence).

Note on this clone: The CDR3 goes on 3 residues after the read ends, and that part is filled in from the germline J gene. The rearrangement links TRBV20-1 to TRBJ2-7, with D maybe TRBD2 (6 bases). The CDR3 is 15 amino acids. CDR1 and CDR2 (germline): DFQATT, SNEGSKA (reference sequence). The V and J ends lost 5 bases and 0 bases respectively, with 17 bases between them. The CDR3 loop is CSASQWGESSYEQYF. Partial CDR3 DNA: TGCAGTGCTTCTCAGTGGGGGGAAAGCTCCTACGAG.

With respect to this clone: The CDR3 goes on 3 residues after the read ends, and that part is filled in from the germline J gene. The chain joins TRBV9 to TRBJ2-5; maybe TRBD1 (5 bases). This CDR3 comprises 13 residues. Germline V gene sequence: CDR1 SGDLS, CDR2 YYNGEE. V lost 0 bases and J 5 bases, leaving 8 bases between the germline ends. Incomplete CDR3 DNA: TGTGCCAGCAGCGTAGGTCAGGGCGAGACC. This codes for CASSVGQGET. The entire CDR3 sequence reads CASSVGQGETQYF.

Here the CDR3 reads CSARIDRTLNEKLFF. The part of the CDR3 DNA that was read is TGCAGTGCTAGGATAGACAGGACACTGAATGAAAAA. The chain couples TRBV20-1 to TRBJ1-4, with D perhaps TRBD1 (6 bases). The read halts 3 residues ahead of the CDR3 end, with the missing end drawn from the germline J gene. The germline gives CDR1 DFQATT, CDR2 SNEGSKA (reference sequence). The CDR3 spans 15 residues. V lost 3 bases and J lost 5, with 16 bases in between.

In regard to this clone: The missing CDR3 end, 3 residues past where the read stops, is filled in from the germline J gene. V is TRBV4-1 and J is TRBJ2-1, with 11 bases that match TRBD2. After removal of 3 bases from V and 4 bases from J, the junction contained 5 bases not matched to a gene. This CDR3 region has 16 residues. Germline V gene sequence: CDR1 MGHRA, CDR2 YSYEKL. The part of the CDR3 DNA that was read is TGCGCCAGCAGCCAGGGGACTAGCGGAGCTTACAATGAG. Translating it yields CASSQGTSGAYNE. The entire CDR3 reads CASSQGTSGAYNEQFF.

As regards this clone: The read comes to an end 3 residues before the CDR3 does, leaving the germline J gene to fill in the end. The chain couples TRBV5-1 to TRBJ1-1; D remains unclear. CDR1 is SGHRS, CDR2 YFSETQ, per germline. The CDR3 covers 13 residues. The ends were cut back, 4 bases at V and 0 bases at J, with 7 bases in the middle. The DNA read from the CDR3 is TGCGCCAGCAGCCCGCAGGTGAACACTGAA. Translating it yields CASSPQVNTE. The CDR3, in full, reads CASSPQVNTEAFF.

Concerning this clone itself: The read terminates 3 residues ahead of where the CDR3 ends, so the germline J gene completes it. The chain couples TRBV19 to TRBJ2-7; maybe TRBD1 (6 bases). The germline V gene encodes CDR1 LNHDA and CDR2 SQIVND (reference sequence). V was trimmed by 6 bases and J by 4 bases, leaving 13 bases between them. This CDR3 has 13 amino acids. The sequenced part of the CDR3 DNA is TGTGCCAGTAGCCTTCAGGGGACATACGAG. Translated, it gives CASSLQGTYE. The full-length CDR3 reads as CASSLQGTYEQYF. Filled out from reference TRBV19 and TRBJ2-7, the complete variable domain reads DGGITQSPKYLFRKEGQNVTLSCEQNLNHDAMYWYRQDPGQGLRLIYYSQIVNDFQKGDIAEGYSVSREKKESFPLTVTSAQKNPTAFYLCASSLQGTYEQYFGPGTRLTVT.

About this clone: Read coverage stops 3 residues before the CDR3 terminus; the germline J gene supplies the remainder. This chain uses TRBV7-2 with TRBJ1-2; D not certain. The germline CDR1 and CDR2 sequences are SGHTA and FQGNSA. The CDR3 totals 15 residues. CDR3 protein: CASSSQVGIKNIYTF. CDR3 DNA, as far as it was read: TGTGCCAGCAGCTCCCAGGTGGGCATTAAAAACATC.

Of note for this clone: Read data end 3 residues before the CDR3 end; the end is taken from the germline J gene. This chain connects TRBV5-1 to TRBJ2-5; 12 bases match TRBD2. V lost 5 bases, J lost 1 base, and 3 bases stayed unmatched. The CDR3 has 15 residues. Germline lookup yields CDR1 SGHRS and CDR2 YFSETQ. This CDR3 reads CASRTSGRVQETQYF. The covered CDR3 bases are TGCGCCAGCAGGACTAGCGGGAGAGTCCAAGAGACC. The entire variable domain, with the rest obtained from reference TRBV5-1 and TRBJ2-5, is as follows: KAGVTQTPRYLIKTRGQQVTLSCSPISGHRSVSWYQQTPGQGLQFLFEYFSETQRNKGNFPGRFSGRQFSNSRSEMNVSTLELGDSALYLCASRTSGRVQETQYFGPGTRLLVL.

The CDR3 is CATSPTGSNIQYF. Partial CDR3 DNA: TGTGCCACCAGTCCGACAGGGTCAAACATT. The chain has TRBV24-1 and TRBJ2-4; TRBD1 matches 7 bases. The CDR3 end lies 3 residues beyond the end of the read and is filled in from the germline J gene. The CDR3 is made up of 13 amino acids. The V gene end was trimmed by 6 bases and the J gene end by 6 bases; junction bases not matched to a gene: 4. The germline gives CDR1 KGHDR, CDR2 SFDVKD.

About this clone itself: The read halts 3 residues ahead of the CDR3 end, with the missing end drawn from the germline J gene. This chain uses TRBV28 with TRBJ2-1; 10 bases fit TRBD2. The CDR3 contains 17 residues. Germline V gene data show CDR1 as MDHEN and CDR2 as SYDVKM. V shed 4 bases, J shed 5 bases, and the junction held 11 bases outside the gene matches. CDR3 sequence: CASSSSMGLASHNEQFF. Incomplete CDR3 DNA: TGTGCCAGCAGTTCCTCTATGGGACTAGCGTCCCACAATGAG.

With regard to this clone: The read comes to an end 3 residues before the CDR3 does, leaving the germline J gene to fill in the end. This chain links TRBV7-6 with TRBJ1-3, with D unresolved. Trimming took 5 bases from V and 5 from J, leaving 7 bases between them. The CDR3 has 12 amino acids. CDR1 and CDR2 (germline): SGHVS, FNYEAQ. CDR3 DNA, as far as it was read: TGTGCCAGCAGCGAATCTAGAAACACC. Protein product: CASSESRNT. From start to end, the CDR3 is CASSESRNTIYF.

On this clone: With the read ending 3 residues before the CDR3 end, the germline J gene is used to fill in that end. The V call is TRBV4-2, the J call TRBJ2-3; TRBD2 aligns across 13 bases. The CDR3 is 16 amino acids. The germline V gene has CDR1 LGHNA and CDR2 YNFKEQ. V shed 3 bases, J shed 6 bases, and the junction held 6 bases outside the gene matches. CDR3 sequence: CASSQQLAGGSDTQYF. The covered CDR3 bases are TGTGCCAGCAGCCAGCAACTAGCGGGAGGGTCGGATACG.

Comment on this clone: With the read ending 3 residues before the CDR3 end, the germline J gene is used to fill in that end. V and J are TRBV5-6 and TRBJ1-4; D remains unclear. This CDR3 is built from 13 residues. Trimming took off 3 bases at V and 2 bases at J, with 5 bases between the two ends. Germline CDR1 reads SGHDT; CDR2 reads YYEEEE. The sequenced part of the CDR3 DNA is TGTGCCAGCAGCTCTACGACTAATGAAAAA. Translated, it gives CASSSTTNEK. The whole CDR3 sequence reads CASSSTTNEKLFF. The variable domain in full, completed from reference TRBV5-6 and TRBJ1-4, reads DAGVTQSPTHLIKTRGQQVTLRCSPKSGHDTVSWYQQALGQGPQFIFQYYEEEERQRGNFPDRFSGHQFPNYSSELNVNALLLGDSALYLCASSSTTNEKLFFGSGTQLSVL.

Regarding this clone: From the germline J gene comes the end of the CDR3, since the read stops 3 residues before it. The J gene is TRBJ1-1, the V gene TRBV20-1; a possible D gene is TRBD1 (5 bases). Trimming cost V 4 bases and J 6 bases, with 15 bases left between them. CDR3 length equals 13 residues. From germline, CDR1 is DFQATT and CDR2 SNEGSKA (reference sequence). The DNA read from the CDR3 is TGCAGTGCTATACAGGACGCCGGGTCTGAA. Its protein is CSAIQDAGSE. The entire CDR3 is CSAIQDAGSEAFF.

About this clone itself: Read coverage stops 3 residues before the CDR3 terminus; the germline J gene supplies the remainder. The rearrangement uses TRBV7-2 and TRBJ2-7; 7 bases line up with TRBD2. Germline V gene sequence: CDR1 SGHTA, CDR2 FQGNSA. J was trimmed by 5 bases and V by 5 bases; bases with no gene match: 9. The CDR3 runs 14 residues. The chain's CDR3 is CASSPGLVRNEQYF. The CDR3 bases that were read are TGTGCCAGCAGCCCCGGACTAGTAAGGAACGAG.

As concerns this clone: Sequencing ends 3 residues short of the CDR3 end; the germline J gene provides the rest. This chain joins TRBV7-9 and TRBJ2-7; D uncertain. Germline assignment: CDR1 SEHNR and CDR2 FQNEAQ (reference sequence). The CDR3 has 14 residues. V shed 3 bases and J shed 0 bases, with 9 bases lying between them. The CDR3: CASSFGQNSYEQYF. The sequenced part of the CDR3 DNA is TGTGCCAGCAGCTTTGGTCAGAACTCCTACGAG.

Regarding this clone: Sequencing ends 3 residues short of the CDR3 end; the germline J gene provides the rest. The chain links TRBV7-9 to TRBJ2-7; TRBD1 agrees at 7 bases. V shed 6 bases and J 5 bases; nucleotides not matched to a gene: 4. Germline V gene data show CDR1 as SEHNR and CDR2 as FQNEAQ (reference sequence). The CDR3 is made up of 12 amino acids. This chain's CDR3 is CASSDRVHEQYF. Incomplete CDR3 DNA: TGTGCCAGCAGTGACAGGGTTCACGAG.

A note on this clone: Sequencing ends 3 residues short of the CDR3 end; the germline J gene provides the rest. The chain couples TRBV5-6 to TRBJ1-1; 7 bases fit TRBD1. Germline-derived CDR1 and CDR2 are SGHDT and YYEEEE. This CDR3 spans 13 amino acids. The CDR3 bases that were read are TGTGCCAGCAGCTTGGGTGAGGGGGCGCGA. It encodes CASSLGEGAR. The CDR3 as a whole reads CASSLGEGARAFF. The full variable domain, rest sourced from reference TRBV5-6 and TRBJ1-1, is DAGVTQSPTHLIKTRGQQVTLRCSPKSGHDTVSWYQQALGQGPQFIFQYYEEEERQRGNFPDRFSGHQFPNYSSELNVNALLLGDSALYLCASSLGEGARAFFGQGTRLTVV.

The CDR3 protein is CASSYSPSGSRDGEQFF. CDR3 DNA (partial): TGTGCCAGCAGTTACTCCCCAAGCGGGAGCCGCGACGGTGAG. This chain links TRBV6-2 or TRBV6-3 with TRBJ2-1; 8 bases are shared with TRBD2. The CDR3 goes on 3 residues after the read ends, and that part is filled in from the germline J gene. CDR3 length equals 17 residues. The junction had 13 bases not matched to a gene; V was cut back by 0 bases and J by 9 bases. In germline, CDR1 is MNHEY, CDR2 SVGEGT.

On this clone itself: The missing CDR3 end, 3 residues past where the read stops, is filled in from the germline J gene. V and J are TRBV5-1 and TRBJ1-2; TRBD1 is a possible D gene (5 bases). The CDR3 spans 16 residues. Per germline, CDR1 SGHRS and CDR2 YFSETQ. V was pared by 0 bases and J by 3 bases, with 15 bases between. The CDR3 bases that were read are TGCGCCAGCAGCTTGGCCCTCGGAGGGGTCGACTATGGC. It encodes CASSLALGGVDYG. The full-length CDR3 reads as CASSLALGGVDYGYTF. Variable domain in full (rest from reference TRBV5-1 and TRBJ1-2): KAGVTQTPRYLIKTRGQQVTLSCSPISGHRSVSWYQQTPGQGLQFLFEYFSETQRNKGNFPGRFSGRQFSNSRSEMNVSTLELGDSALYLCASSLALGGVDYGYTFGSGTRLTVV.